The rows below give T cell receptor beta chains drawn from one sample of a study of T cells after yellow fever vaccination. TCRdb redid the calling of the 5' RACE reads with MiXCR, one entry per CDR3 protein. The repertoire includes 300,000 to 350,000 distinct CDR3 sequences, approximately 4% of them detected once, and 24% sits in the top ten. The sample consisted of PBMCs, taken 5 days after the yellow fever booster vaccination. The receptors were gathered from a man aged 18-30 years who received the YFV17D yellow fever vaccine. The CDR3 runs from the conserved cysteine through the conserved F or W. The D gene is left open where the match is weak. The size entry is marked missing in some rows and otherwise reads once, few, many or a size class.

V: TRBV6-4; D: .; size: .; J: TRBJ1-3; DNA: TGTGCCAGCATCGACCTACCGGGACCTGGAAACACCATATATTTT; CDR3: CASIDLPGPGNTIYF
V: TRBV29-1; D: .; size: few; J: TRBJ1-4; DNA: TGCAGCGTACGGGCGGGGGCAGAAAATGAAAAACTGTTTTTT; CDR3: CSVRAGAENEKLFF
V: TRBV20-1; D: .; size: many; J: TRBJ2-3; DNA: TGCAGTGCTAGAGAGGGGGGAAAAGATACGCAGTATTTT; CDR3: CSAREGGKDTQYF
V: TRBV10-3; D: TRBD1; size: few; J: TRBJ2-2; DNA: TGTGCCATCAGAGCCGGGACAGAGAACACCGGGGAGCTGTTTTTT; CDR3: CAIRAGTENTGELFF
V: TRBV5-1; D: TRBD1; size: .; J: TRBJ1-1; DNA: TGCGCCAGCAGCTCCGATCCCACCCGGACAGGGAGTGCTTTCTTT; CDR3: CASSSDPTRTGSAFF
V: TRBV9; D: TRBD1; size: few; J: TRBJ2-7; DNA: TGTGCCAGCAGCGTAGGGGACAGGGGGCGTGAGGACGAGCAGTACTTC; CDR3: CASSVGDRGREDEQYF
V: TRBV7-2; D: TRBD2; size: few; J: TRBJ2-5; DNA: TGTGCCAGCAGTGGTAGCGGGACCCAAGAGACCCAGTACTTC; CDR3: CASSGSGTQETQYF
V: TRBV10-3; D: TRBD1; size: .; J: TRBJ2-5; DNA: TGTGCCATCAGAAGTGGAGATGGACAGGGAGGCGAGACCCAGTACTTC; CDR3: CAIRSGDGQGGETQYF
V: TRBV15; D: .; size: many; J: TRBJ2-3; DNA: TGTGCCACCAGCAGAGATAGGGGAACAGGTCTTTCGCAGTATTTT; CDR3: CATSRDRGTGLSQYF
V: TRBV28; D: .; size: .; J: TRBJ1-5; DNA: TGTGCCAGCACCCTGGACGGGGTCGTCAATCAGCCCCAGCATTTT; CDR3: CASTLDGVVNQPQHF
V: TRBV6-2/TRBV6-3; D: .; size: .; J: TRBJ2-1; DNA: TGTGCCAGCAGTTACGGTGTGGACGAGGCCTACAATGAGCAGTTCTTC; CDR3: CASSYGVDEAYNEQFF
V: TRBV20-1; D: TRBD2; size: many; J: TRBJ2-3; DNA: TGCAGTCTCGGACTAGCGGGGAATACAGATACGCAGTATTTT; CDR3: CSLGLAGNTDTQYF
V: TRBV29-1; D: TRBD1; size: .; J: TRBJ1-2; DNA: TGCGTTGCCGCCCAACAGGGGGTCCTTGGCTACACCTTC; CDR3: CVAAQQGVLGYTF
V: TRBV29-1; D: .; size: few; J: TRBJ1-2; DNA: TGCAGCGTTGGGGGTGATCTTAACTATGGCTACACCTTC; CDR3: CSVGGDLNYGYTF
V: TRBV11-3; D: .; size: .; J: TRBJ2-1; DNA: TGTGCCAGCAGCTTGGAGGGCGCGGATGAGCAGTTCTTC; CDR3: CASSLEGADEQFF
V: TRBV7-9; D: TRBD1; size: few; J: TRBJ1-4; DNA: TGTGCCAGCAGGCCTAGACAGGGCCAAGAAAAACTGTTTTTT; CDR3: CASRPRQGQEKLFF
V: TRBV5-1; D: .; size: .; J: TRBJ1-5; DNA: TGCGCCAGCAGCCACGACTACGGCAATCAGCCCCAGCATTTT; CDR3: CASSHDYGNQPQHF
V: TRBV11-1; D: .; size: .; J: TRBJ2-7; DNA: TGTGCCAGCAGCCCGAGGACTGGGCTCGAGCAGTACTTC; CDR3: CASSPRTGLEQYF
V: TRBV5-1; D: TRBD2; size: many; J: TRBJ2-5; DNA: TGCGCCAGCAGCTTGGAACTAGCGGGGGGGCCAGAGACCCAGTACTTC; CDR3: CASSLELAGGPETQYF
V: TRBV28; D: .; size: .; J: TRBJ1-1; DNA: TGTGCCAGCAGTTTAAAGGGGTTGAACACTGAAGCTTTCTTT; CDR3: CASSLKGLNTEAFF
V: TRBV4-1; D: TRBD1; size: .; J: TRBJ2-2; DNA: TGCGCCAGCAGCCAAGGCCTGCTTAGGACAGGGACCTCTGGGGACACCGGGGAGCTGTTTTTT; CDR3: CASSQGLLRTGTSGDTGELFF
V: TRBV3-1; D: TRBD2; size: .; J: TRBJ2-3; DNA: TGTGCCAGCAGCCCCCAGACTAGCGCCGATACGCAGTATTTT; CDR3: CASSPQTSADTQYF
V: TRBV14; D: .; size: many; J: TRBJ2-5; DNA: TGTGCCAGCGGGGGATGTACTCCAAGAAAGACCCAGTACTTC; CDR3: CASGGCTPRKTQYF
V: TRBV5-1; D: .; size: .; J: TRBJ2-1; DNA: TGCGCCAGCACCCGTTTTGGGGAGAGCTCCTACAATGAGCAGTTCTTC; CDR3: CASTRFGESSYNEQFF
V: TRBV7-2; D: .; size: many; J: TRBJ2-3; DNA: TGTGCCAGCAGCTACTCCAGACTGGCGGACACAGATACGCAGTATTTT; CDR3: CASSYSRLADTDTQYF
V: TRBV5-1; D: .; size: few; J: TRBJ2-1; DNA: TGCGCCAGCAGATTACAACAGGGTAGGGCAGGCAATGAGCAGTTCTTC; CDR3: CASRLQQGRAGNEQFF
V: TRBV7-9; D: TRBD2; size: .; J: TRBJ2-7; DNA: TGTGCCAGCAGTCAAATAGGCGGGAGTTTGGCGTCCTACGAGCAGTACTTC; CDR3: CASSQIGGSLASYEQYF
V: TRBV4-2; D: .; size: many; J: TRBJ1-4; DNA: TGTGCCAGCAGCCAAGATGGGCGGGAACTGTTTTTT; CDR3: CASSQDGRELFF
V: TRBV4-2; D: .; size: .; J: TRBJ1-1; DNA: TGTGCCAGCAGCCAAAGAACTGTGGCTGAGAACACTGAAGCTTTCTTT; CDR3: CASSQRTVAENTEAFF
V: TRBV10-2; D: .; size: .; J: TRBJ2-3; DNA: TGCGCCAGCAGCTTGCCACGGACTAGCACAGATACGCAGTATTTT; CDR3: CASSLPRTSTDTQYF
V: TRBV24-1; D: TRBD1; size: many; J: TRBJ1-5; DNA: TGTGCCACCAGTGAAGCGGGACAGGGGGATAAGCCCCAGCATTTT; CDR3: CATSEAGQGDKPQHF
V: TRBV7-8; D: .; size: many; J: TRBJ1-2; DNA: TGTGCCAGCAGCCCTCGGAGGGGAGCTAACTATGGCTACACCTTC; CDR3: CASSPRRGANYGYTF
V: TRBV3-1; D: TRBD1; size: many; J: TRBJ1-1; DNA: TGTGCCAGCAGCCAGGGACAGGGAGAAGCTTTCTTT; CDR3: CASSQGQGEAFF
V: TRBV30; D: .; size: .; J: TRBJ2-7; DNA: TGTGCCTGGAATATACAGGGGGGGTACGAGCAGTACTTC; CDR3: CAWNIQGGYEQYF
V: TRBV7-2; D: TRBD1; size: many; J: TRBJ2-7; DNA: TGTGCCAGCAGCTTGGGACAGTTCTACGAGCAGTACTTC; CDR3: CASSLGQFYEQYF
V: TRBV9; D: .; size: .; J: TRBJ2-2; DNA: TGTGCCAGCAGAGCCGACAGGACCACCGGGGAGCTGTTTTTT; CDR3: CASRADRTTGELFF
V: TRBV6-2/TRBV6-3; D: .; size: many; J: TRBJ2-3; DNA: TGTGCCAGCAGTTACAATACCCGGGGAACAGATACGCAGTATTTT; CDR3: CASSYNTRGTDTQYF
V: TRBV7-9; D: .; size: many; J: TRBJ2-1; DNA: TGTGCCAGCAGCCCGGTAGGTGGCTCACACAATGAGCAGTTCTTC; CDR3: CASSPVGGSHNEQFF
V: TRBV7-9; D: .; size: many; J: TRBJ1-5; DNA: TGTGCCAGCAGCGGGACTGATAGCAATCAGCCCCAGCATTTT; CDR3: CASSGTDSNQPQHF
V: TRBV28; D: TRBD2; size: many; J: TRBJ2-1; DNA: TGTGCCAGCACCCACTTCGGGGGGGGCAGGGCGGATGAGCAGTTCTTC; CDR3: CASTHFGGGRADEQFF
V: TRBV12-3/TRBV12-4; D: .; size: .; J: TRBJ1-2; DNA: TGTGCCAGCAGTCGGGCAGCTAACTATGGCTACACCTTC; CDR3: CASSRAANYGYTF
V: TRBV24-1; D: TRBD2; size: .; J: TRBJ2-1; DNA: TGTGCCACCAGTGACTCCGGACTAGTCCATGAGCAGTTCTTC; CDR3: CATSDSGLVHEQFF
V: TRBV6-1; D: .; size: few; J: TRBJ1-3; DNA: TGTGCCAGCAGTACCGCCGGTTCCGGAAACACCATATATTTT; CDR3: CASSTAGSGNTIYF
V: TRBV7-9; D: .; size: .; J: TRBJ2-2; DNA: TGTGCCAGCAGCCCGGGTAGGGGATACACCGGGGAGCTGTTTTTT; CDR3: CASSPGRGYTGELFF
V: TRBV28; D: TRBD1; size: .; J: TRBJ2-1; DNA: TGTGCCAGCAGTTCGTACCAGACAGGGGCTACCGTAGGTGAGCAGTTCTTC; CDR3: CASSSYQTGATVGEQFF
V: TRBV3-1; D: .; size: .; J: TRBJ2-3; DNA: TGTGCCAGCAGCCAAGTAAGGGCTGGTACGCAGTATTTT; CDR3: CASSQVRAGTQYF
V: TRBV5-1; D: .; size: few; J: TRBJ1-5; DNA: TGCGCCAGCAGCGTGGACGGGGCCAGCAATCAGCCCCAGCATTTT; CDR3: CASSVDGASNQPQHF
V: TRBV6-2/TRBV6-3; D: .; size: many; J: TRBJ2-1; DNA: TGTGCCAGCAGTTACTCGCGGTCCCGTTCCTACAATGAGCAGTTCTTC; CDR3: CASSYSRSRSYNEQFF
V: TRBV20-1; D: .; size: .; J: TRBJ1-5; DNA: TGCAGTGTTCCACAGGGTCTGAACAATCAGCCCCAGCATTTT; CDR3: CSVPQGLNNQPQHF
V: TRBV6-1; D: TRBD1; size: many; J: TRBJ2-7; DNA: TGTGCCAGCAGTGCCGGGACAGGGGTCTCCTACGAGCAGTACTTC; CDR3: CASSAGTGVSYEQYF
V: TRBV6-2/TRBV6-3; D: .; size: few; J: TRBJ2-6; DNA: TGTGCCAGCACCAACGGGGACCTGGCGACTTTC; CDR3: CASTNGDLATF